The 10 T cell receptor beta chains below all came from one sample that was sequenced in a study of blood T cell repertoires in COVID-19. Sequenced by immunoSEQ multiplex PCR; TCRdb stores in-frame clones only, minus some. There are approximately 330,000 clones in the sample; 87% occur only once, and roughly 8.9% lies in the top ten. Material: peripheral blood. The receptors were gathered from a man under 40 with COVID-19, enrolled during active disease.

This clone was recorded only once. This chain uses TRBV28 with TRBJ2-7; 11 positions agree with TRBD2. V dropped 4 bases and J dropped 0; count of bases not matched to a gene: 5. CDR1 and CDR2 (germline): MDHEN, SYDVKM. The CDR3 has 16 residues. In DNA, the CDR3 is TGTGCCAGCAGTTGGCTAGCGGGAGGCCACTCCTACGAGCAGTACTTC. Residues: CASSWLAGGHSYEQYF. Variable domain in full (rest from reference TRBV28 and TRBJ2-7): DVKVTQSSRYLVKRTGEKVFLECVQDMDHENMFWYRQDPGLGLRLIYFSYDVKMKEKGDIPEGYSVSREKKERFSLILESASTNQTSMYLCASSWLAGGHSYEQYFGPGTRLTVT.

This chain joins TRBV7-8 and TRBJ1-2; TRBD1 agrees at 9 bases. The germline V gene encodes CDR1 SGHVS and CDR2 FQNEAQ. V trimming: 1 base; J trimming: 6 bases; junction bases outside the gene matches: 9. This CDR3 has 16 residues. The CDR3 reads CASSLGVSGTGHGYTF. DNA for the CDR3: TGTGCCAGCAGCTTAGGAGTTTCCGGGACAGGGCATGGCTACACCTTC.

The chain employs TRBV27 and TRBJ2-3, with D tentatively TRBD2 (7 bases). Deletions cut 3 bases from V and 5 bases from J, with 12 bases between. The CDR3 covers 14 residues. CDR1 and CDR2 (germline): MNHEY, SMNVEV (reference sequence). For the CDR3, the DNA is TGTGCCAGCAGTTTGCGGGGGCATAGAGATACGCAGTATTTT. Protein product: CASSLRGHRDTQYF.

Notes on this clone: Germline and junction disagree at one end, which may indicate a read error. Other DNA sequences in the same sample also yield this CDR3. The chain uses TRBV18 and TRBJ2-7; 8 bases are shared with TRBD1. Germline V gives CDR1 KGHSH, CDR2 LQKENI. The CDR3 contains 15 residues. The CDR3 sequence is CASSPPWDRSYEQYF. The CDR3 DNA reads as TGTGCCAGCTCACCACCGTGGGACAGGTCTTACGAGCAGTATTTC.

The V and J genes are TRBV11-3 and TRBJ2-1; perhaps TRBD1 as D (6 bases). CDR3 length: 13 amino acids. Trimming took off 4 bases at V and 8 bases at J, with 12 bases between the two ends. Germline assignment: CDR1 SGHNT and CDR2 YENEEA. CDR3 sequence: CASSSQHRDEQFF. Here the CDR3 DNA reads TGTGCCAGCAGCTCACAACACAGGGATGAGCAGTTCTTC.

This clone was observed a handful of times. The chain employs TRBV7-8 and TRBJ2-7; 7 bases agree with TRBD2. The trim removed 5 bases at V and 3 bases at J, leaving 7 bases unmatched. The CDR3 is 14 amino acids. The germline CDR1 and CDR2 sequences are SGHVS and FQNEAQ. The CDR3 nucleotides read TGTGCCAGCAGCCCCGGGGGGTCGTACTACGAGCAGTACTTC. Encoded protein: CASSPGGSYYEQYF.

This rearrangement joins TRBV7-8 to TRBJ2-3; 7 positions agree with TRBD2. This CDR3 is 16 amino acids long. V was clipped by 5 bases and J by 1 base; unmatched bases: 9. Germline lookup yields CDR1 SGHVS and CDR2 FQNEAQ. DNA for the CDR3: TGTGCCAGCAGCCCTCGGGTAGCGGGTCGCACAGATACGCAGTATTTT. Translation gives CASSPRVAGRTDTQYF.

The chain recombines TRBV12-3 or TRBV12-4 with TRBJ2-1; no reliable D call. The CDR3 length is 11 residues. With 6 bases removed from V and 8 bases from J, the gap between germline ends came to 8 bases. CDR3 in amino acids: CASSFVYEQFF. CDR3 in DNA: TGTGCCAGCAGCTTCGTCTATGAGCAGTTCTTC.

The genes are TRBV5-1 and TRBJ1-2; 10 bases line up with TRBD1. CDR1 and CDR2 from the germline V gene are SGHRS and YFSETQ. The ends lost 0 bases at V and 1 base at J; junction bases unmatched: 9. CDR3 length: 18 amino acids. Here the CDR3 DNA reads TGCGCCAGCAGCTTGGCCGGGACAGGGGCAGGGGGTAACTATGGCTACACCTTC. Translating gives CASSLAGTGAGGNYGYTF.

This chain uses TRBV4-1 with TRBJ2-7; 10 nucleotides align to TRBD2. After removal of 2 bases from V and 3 bases from J, the junction contained 16 bases not matched to a gene. CDR1 and CDR2 (germline): MGHRA, YSYEKL. The CDR3 has 19 amino acids. DNA for the CDR3: TGCGCCAGCAGCCAATTGGCCCAAGCGGGACTAGCGTTTTACTACGAGCAGTACTTC. Its translation is CASSQLAQAGLAFYYEQYF.